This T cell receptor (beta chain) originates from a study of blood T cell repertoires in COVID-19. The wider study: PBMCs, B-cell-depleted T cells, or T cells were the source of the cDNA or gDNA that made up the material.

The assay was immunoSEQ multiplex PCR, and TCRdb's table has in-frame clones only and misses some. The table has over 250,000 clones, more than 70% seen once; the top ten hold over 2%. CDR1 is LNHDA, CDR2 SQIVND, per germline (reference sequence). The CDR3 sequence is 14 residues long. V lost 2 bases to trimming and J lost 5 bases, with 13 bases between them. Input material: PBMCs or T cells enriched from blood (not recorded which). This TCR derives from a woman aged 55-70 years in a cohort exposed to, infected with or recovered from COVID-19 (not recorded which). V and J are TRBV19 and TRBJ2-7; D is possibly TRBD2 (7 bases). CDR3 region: CASSIISGGHEQYF. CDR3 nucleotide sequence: TGTGCCAGTAGTATAATTTCGGGGGGCCACGAGCAGTACTTC.